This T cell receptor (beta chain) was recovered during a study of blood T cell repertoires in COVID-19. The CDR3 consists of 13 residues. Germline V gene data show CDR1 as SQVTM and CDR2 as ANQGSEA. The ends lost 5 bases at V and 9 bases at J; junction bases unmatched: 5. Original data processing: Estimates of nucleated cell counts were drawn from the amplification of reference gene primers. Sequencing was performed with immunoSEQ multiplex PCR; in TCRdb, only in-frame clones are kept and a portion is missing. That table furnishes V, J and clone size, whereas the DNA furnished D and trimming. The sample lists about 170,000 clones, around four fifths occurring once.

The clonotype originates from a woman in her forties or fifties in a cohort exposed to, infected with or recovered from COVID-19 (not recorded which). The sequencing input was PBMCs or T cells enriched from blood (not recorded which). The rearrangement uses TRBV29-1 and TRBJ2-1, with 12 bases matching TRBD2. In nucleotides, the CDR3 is TGCAGCGTTAGGACTAGCGGGAACGGTGAGCAGTTCTTC. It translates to CSVRTSGNGEQFF.